There are many counts of the clone carrying this TCR beta chain. Its specificity is unknown. Unique molecular identifiers were attached to individual cDNA molecules during library preparation. TCRdb itself ran the RACE reads through MiXCR, one entry per CDR3 protein. Of around 340,000 distinct CDR3 sequences listed, roughly 6.9% were seen once; the top ten hold more than 7%. These data are taken from a study of human T cells and chemical hapten exposure. Whole-study results and caveats: There was no change with DPC sensitization in TCRs above 1 in 1000 frequency.

Time point meaning: patch test 1, 2 weeks after DPC sensitization. Noted treatment: therapeutic diphenylcyclopropenone sensitization with weekly scalp DPC. The study enrolled 18 to 70-year-old alopecia patients suitable for DPC. J was trimmed by 2 bases and V by 10 bases; bases with no gene match: 5. The CDR3 has 13 residues. Per the germline V gene, CDR1 is MNHEY and CDR2 is SMNVEV (reference sequence). This TCR came from a young woman with alopecia areata. Some clones in this sample may be carry-over from other donors' samples. The rearrangement joins TRBV27 to TRBJ2-3; TRBD1 aligns across 8 bases. The source material was whole blood, sampled in connection with sensitization to the hapten diphenylcyclopropenone (DPC). The chain's CDR3 is CATRQGITDTQYF. CDR3 in DNA: TGTGCCACGAGACAGGGGATCACAGATACGCAGTATTTT.